This TCR beta chain stems from a study of cytomegalovirus exposure and HLA in healthy donors. A note on this clone: What it binds is unknown.

In germline, CDR1 is SGHTS, CDR2 YDEGEE. V lost 3 bases to trimming and J lost 5 bases, with 20 bases between them. This CDR3 contains 16 residues. Vbeta (60) and Jbeta (13) primers were used in the PCR. Produced via immunoSEQ multiplex PCR; TCRdb's table is partial and in-frame only. The table has fewer than 150,000 clones, around 80% seen once; the top ten hold about 0.25%. Whole-study results and caveats: It was reported that the classifier diagnosed cytomegalovirus status with high specificity and sensitivity in both the original and validation cohorts. Later work found that TCR association rates differed between HLA loci; DRB1 had the most and HLA-C the fewest. Later analysis identified several of the most significant clusters that appeared linked to common viral pathogens.

The sequenced sample was PBMCs. The J gene is TRBJ1-1, the V gene TRBV5-8, with D unresolved. This receptor was taken from a man aged 50-60 years in good health and CMV-seronegative. CDR3 sequence: CASSSPTPTRGTEAFF. Written as DNA, the CDR3 is TGTGCCAGCAGCTCCCCTACTCCTACCAGAGGGACTGAAGCTTTCTTT.